One and the same sample provided the 3 T cell receptor beta chains below, sequenced in a study of T cells in Graves' hyperthyroidism and ophthalmopathy. TCR beta CDR3 sequences were amplified from RNA transcripts. First-round RT-PCR targeting the TCR CDR3 was performed with the HTBI primer set. TCRdb re-called the multiplex PCR reads through MiXCR, storing one row per CDR3 protein. Of approximately 590,000 distinct CDR3 sequences in the sample, 46% were seen once. Sequenced sample: peripheral blood or thyroid tissue (not recorded which). The receptors derive from a young woman with Graves' hyperthyroidism.

This clonotype has more than one count but fewer than ten. V gene TRBV29-1 combines with J gene TRBJ1-5; D is possibly TRBD1 (5 bases). The length of the CDR3 is 12 residues. Trimming stripped 7 bases from V and 1 base from J, with 8 bases between. The germline CDR1 and CDR2 sequences are SQVTM and ANQGSEA. In DNA form, the CDR3 reads TGCAGCGCTAGACAGAGCAATCAGCCCCAGCATTTT. Translation: CSARQSNQPQHF.

A word on this clonotype: One end of the junction is discordant with germline, which a read error may explain. This chain joins TRBV10-3 and TRBJ2-7; D is perhaps TRBD2 (6 bases). This CDR3 is 13 amino acids long. Per the germline V gene, CDR1 is ENHRY and CDR2 is SYGVKD. The CDR3 DNA follows: TGTGCCAGCAGTATAGGGACTTCCTTCGAGCAGTACTTC. It encodes CASSIGTSFEQYF.

This clonotype has at least ten counts. The genes are TRBV9 and TRBJ2-5, with 9 bases identical to TRBD1. The CDR3 length is 16 residues. With V trimmed by 4 bases and J by 5 bases, 12 bases remained unmatched. Germline lookup yields CDR1 SGDLS and CDR2 YYNGEE. The CDR3: CASSPHPGQGDETQYF. The CDR3 region has the DNA TGTGCCAGCAGCCCCCACCCGGGACAGGGTGATGAGACCCAGTACTTC.